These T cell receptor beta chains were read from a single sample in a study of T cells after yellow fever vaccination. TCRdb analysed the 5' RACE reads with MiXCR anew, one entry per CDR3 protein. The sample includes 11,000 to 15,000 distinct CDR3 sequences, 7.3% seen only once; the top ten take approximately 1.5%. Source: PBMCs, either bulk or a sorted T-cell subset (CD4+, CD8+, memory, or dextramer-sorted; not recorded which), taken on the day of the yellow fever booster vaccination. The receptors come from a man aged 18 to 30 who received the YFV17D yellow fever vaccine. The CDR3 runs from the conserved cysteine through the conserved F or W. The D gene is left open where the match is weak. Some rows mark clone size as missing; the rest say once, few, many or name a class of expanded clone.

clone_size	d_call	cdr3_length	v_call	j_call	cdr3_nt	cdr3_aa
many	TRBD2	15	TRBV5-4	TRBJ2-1	TGTGCCAGCAGCTTGGGACTAGCGGGGGACAATGAGCAGTTCTTC	CASSLGLAGDNEQFF
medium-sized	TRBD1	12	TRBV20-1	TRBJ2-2	TGCAGTGCGGCCAGGGGGCCCGGGGAGCTGTTTTTT	CSAARGPGELFF
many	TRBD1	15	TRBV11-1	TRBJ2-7	TGTGCCAGCAGGCGGTCGGACAGGGGCCTCTACGAGCAGTACTTC	CASRRSDRGLYEQYF
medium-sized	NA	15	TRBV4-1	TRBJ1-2	TGCGCCAGCAGCCCCAGGGGAAAGGAAGGCTATGGCTACACCTTC	CASSPRGKEGYGYTF
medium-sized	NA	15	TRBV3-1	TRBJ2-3	TGTGCCAGCAGCCAAGGAAATCTAGAGACGGATACGCAGTATTTT	CASSQGNLETDTQYF
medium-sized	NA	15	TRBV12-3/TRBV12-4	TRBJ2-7	TGTGCCAGCAGCGTTGACAGATTTCCATCCTACGAGCAGTACTTC	CASSVDRFPSYEQYF
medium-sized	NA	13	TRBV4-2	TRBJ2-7	TGTGCCAGCAGCCAAGAGAAGGGACGGAGGGGGTACTTC	CASSQEKGRRGYF
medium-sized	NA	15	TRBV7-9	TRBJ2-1	TGTGCCAGCAGCTTACTGGCCAGCTCCTACAATGAGCAGTTCTTC	CASSLLASSYNEQFF
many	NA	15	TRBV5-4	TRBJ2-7	TGTGCCAGCAAACCAGGGGGAGGGGGACAGAAGGAGCAGTACTTC	CASKPGGGGQKEQYF
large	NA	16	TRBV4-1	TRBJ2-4	TGCGCCACCTCGGGTGCGGGCTTTCTGGCCAAAAACATTCAGTACTTC	CATSGAGFLAKNIQYF
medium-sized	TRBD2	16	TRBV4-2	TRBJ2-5	TGTGCCAGCAGCCAAACCGGGACTAGCGGGGGGGAGACCCAGTACTTC	CASSQTGTSGGETQYF
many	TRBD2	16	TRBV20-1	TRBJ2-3	TGCAGTGCTAGGGCGAGCGGGGGGGGCCGCACAGATACGCAGTATTTT	CSARASGGGRTDTQYF
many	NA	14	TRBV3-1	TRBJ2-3	TGTGCCAGCAGTCAAAGTGTTGCGGCAAATACGCAGTATTTT	CASSQSVAANTQYF
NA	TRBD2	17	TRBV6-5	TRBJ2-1	TGTGCCAGCAGAGGAACTAGCGGGAATAGGCTTGGGGATGAGCAGTTCTTC	CASRGTSGNRLGDEQFF
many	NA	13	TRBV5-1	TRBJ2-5	TGCGCCAGCAGCTTAAATAGGGGAGAGACCCAGTACTTC	CASSLNRGETQYF
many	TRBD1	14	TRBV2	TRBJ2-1	TGTGCCAGCAGCAGGGACAGCTCCTACAATGAGCAGTTCTTC	CASSRDSSYNEQFF
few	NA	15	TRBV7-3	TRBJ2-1	TGTGCCAGCAGCCGAGGGGCCTCCGGGTACAATGAGCAGTTCTTC	CASSRGASGYNEQFF
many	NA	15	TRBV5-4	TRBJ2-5	TGTGCCAGCAGCTTGGAGGTTGCTAATGGGGAGACCCAGTACTTC	CASSLEVANGETQYF
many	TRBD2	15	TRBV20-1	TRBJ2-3	TGCAGTGCAGAGGGTAGCGGGGGACCCACAGATACGCAGTATTTT	CSAEGSGGPTDTQYF
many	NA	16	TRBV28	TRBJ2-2	TGTGCCAGCAGTTCCCAGGGAGCTCCCAACACCGGGGAGCTGTTTTTT	CASSSQGAPNTGELFF
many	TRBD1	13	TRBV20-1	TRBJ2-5	TGCAGTGCTAGAAGACAGGGGGCGGAGACCCAGTACTTC	CSARRQGAETQYF
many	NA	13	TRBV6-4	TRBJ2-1	TGTGCCAGCAGCAGCCGGGGCCCGGGTGAGCAGTTCTTC	CASSSRGPGEQFF
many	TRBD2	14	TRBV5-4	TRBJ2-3	TGTGCCAGCAGCTTGGAGACTAGCGGGGGGGCTGTGTATTTT	CASSLETSGGAVYF
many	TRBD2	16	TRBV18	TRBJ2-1	TGTGCCAGCTCACCCGAGGTGCGGGGGGCTCCCCCTGAGCAGTTCTTC	CASSPEVRGAPPEQFF
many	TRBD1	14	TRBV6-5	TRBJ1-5	TGTGCCAGCAGCGGACAGGGGCGTAATCAGCCCCAGCATTTT	CASSGQGRNQPQHF
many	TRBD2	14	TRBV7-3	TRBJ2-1	TGTGCCAGCAGCACGGGGGGCTCCTACAATGAGCAGTTCTTC	CASSTGGSYNEQFF
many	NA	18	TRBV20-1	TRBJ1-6	TGCAGTGCTGGAGGGCGCCAGCGCTCCAGCTCCTATAATTCACCCCTCCACTTT	CSAGGRQRSSSYNSPLHF
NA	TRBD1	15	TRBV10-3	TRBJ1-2	TGTGCCATCAGTGACGTTCGACAGGGGAGCTATGGCTACACCTTC	CAISDVRQGSYGYTF
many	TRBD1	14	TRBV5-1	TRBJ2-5	TGCGCCAGCAGCGTGGGACAGGGGAGCGAGACCCAGTACTTC	CASSVGQGSETQYF
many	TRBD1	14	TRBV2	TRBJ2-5	TGTGCCAGCCGTAGTCGGACAGGCCAAGAGACCCAGTACTTC	CASRSRTGQETQYF
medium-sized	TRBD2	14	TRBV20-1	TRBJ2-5	TGCAGTGCTCCGCGGGGGGCCAGGCAAGAGACCCAGTACTTC	CSAPRGARQETQYF
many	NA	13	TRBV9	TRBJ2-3	TGTGCCAGCAGCGTAGTCCAGACGGGTACGCAGTATTTT	CASSVVQTGTQYF
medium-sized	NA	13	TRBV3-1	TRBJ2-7	TGTGCCAGCAGCGGGCCGCCGCTCTACGAGCAGTACTTC	CASSGPPLYEQYF
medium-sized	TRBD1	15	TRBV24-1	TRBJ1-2	TGTGCCACCAGTGCCTGGACAGGGTCCGACTATGGCTACACCTTC	CATSAWTGSDYGYTF
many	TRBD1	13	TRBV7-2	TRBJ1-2	TGTGCCAGCAGCTGGGACAGGGTGAATGGCTACACCTTC	CASSWDRVNGYTF
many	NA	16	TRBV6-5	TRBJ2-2	TGTGCCAGCAGTTACTCCAGACAGAGTAACACCGGGGAGCTGTTTTTT	CASSYSRQSNTGELFF
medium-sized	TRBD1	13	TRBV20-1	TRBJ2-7	TGCAGTGCAACACAGGGGGCGAGGTACGAGCAGTACTTC	CSATQGARYEQYF
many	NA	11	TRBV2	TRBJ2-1	TGTGCCAGCAGTCTAGCCTGGGAGCAGTTCTTC	CASSLAWEQFF
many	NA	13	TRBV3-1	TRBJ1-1	TGTGCCAGCAGCCAGGGGCCAGGGACTGAAGCTTTCTTT	CASSQGPGTEAFF
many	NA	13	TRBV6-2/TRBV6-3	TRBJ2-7	TGTGCCAGCAGTTACAGGTGGGCCTACGAGCAGTACTTC	CASSYRWAYEQYF
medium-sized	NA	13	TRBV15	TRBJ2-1	TGTGCCACCAGCAGAGATCAAGGGGATGAGCAGTTCTTC	CATSRDQGDEQFF
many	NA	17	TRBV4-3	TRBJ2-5	TGCGCCAGCAGCCTAAGGCCTGGGGGGGGCGGAGGAGAGACCCAGTACTTC	CASSLRPGGGGGETQYF
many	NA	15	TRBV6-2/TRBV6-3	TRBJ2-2	TGTGCCAGCAGTTACTCACCGGGAGAGAACGGGGAGCTGTTTTTT	CASSYSPGENGELFF
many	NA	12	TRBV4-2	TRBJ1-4	TGTGCCAGCAGCCAAGAAGGAGGAAAACTGTTTTTT	CASSQEGGKLFF
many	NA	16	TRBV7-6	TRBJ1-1	TGTGCCAGCAGCTTAGGGGTAACAGGGTTGAACACTGAAGCTTTCTTT	CASSLGVTGLNTEAFF
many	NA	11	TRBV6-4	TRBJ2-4	TGTGCCAGCGTAGGGGGACGGATTCAGTACTTC	CASVGGRIQYF
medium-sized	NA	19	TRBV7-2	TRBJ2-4	TGTGCCAGCAGCTTATTTATCGGGGAGCGACGACTAGCCAAAAACATTCAGTACTTC	CASSLFIGERRLAKNIQYF
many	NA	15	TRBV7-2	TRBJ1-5	TGTGCCAGCAGCCCCCAGCTAGCGCGCAATCAGCCCCAGCATTTT	CASSPQLARNQPQHF
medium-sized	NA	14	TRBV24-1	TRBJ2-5	TGTGCCACCATTAAGGGACTGGGACAAGAGACCCAGTACTTC	CATIKGLGQETQYF
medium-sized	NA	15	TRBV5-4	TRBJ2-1	TGTGCCAGCAGCTTGGATGGGACTTCGTACAATGAGCAGTTCTTC	CASSLDGTSYNEQFF
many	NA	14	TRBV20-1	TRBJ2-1	TGCAGTGCCCCCCGCGGAGGGGGGAACAATGAGCAGTTCTTC	CSAPRGGGNNEQFF
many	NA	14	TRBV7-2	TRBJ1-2	TGTGCCAGCAGCACCCCCGGGACGGAATATGGCTACACCTTC	CASSTPGTEYGYTF
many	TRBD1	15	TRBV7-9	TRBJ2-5	TGTGCCAGCAGCCCAATATCAGGGGGCGAGGAGACCCAGTACTTC	CASSPISGGEETQYF
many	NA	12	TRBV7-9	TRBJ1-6	TGTGCCAGCAGCTTTGGGGATTCACCCCTCCACTTT	CASSFGDSPLHF
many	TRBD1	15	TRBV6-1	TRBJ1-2	TGTGCCAGCAGTGAAAGCCCGGGACAGTATCATGGCTACACCTTC	CASSESPGQYHGYTF